By proportion, the clone carrying this T cell receptor (beta chain) is medium-sized (0.01 to 0.1%). The sample is drawn from a study of naive and memory T cell subsets. Cells stained for CD3, CD4, CD8, CD45RA and CD27 were sorted into four subsets. Both TRBC1 and TRBC2 were covered by a beta constant-region primer of two equimolar oligonucleotides. TCRdb re-derived calls from the UMI-ligation and nested PCR reads in MiXCR, one entry per CDR3 protein. Among about 5,400 distinct CDR3 sequences, around 7% were seen once, and the ten largest hold 45% to 50%. This CDR3 contains 13 residues. V lost 4 bases and J 1 base, leaving 7 bases between the germline ends. Germline V gene data show CDR1 as MNHEY and CDR2 as SVGAGI.

Input material: effector memory CD8+ T cells from blood. The subset is: effector memory, CD45RA- CD27-. This receptor was identified in a human donor in good health. The genes are TRBV6-5 and TRBJ1-2; D is uncertain. DNA of the CDR3: TGTGCCAGCAGTTCGACCGGTAACTATGGCTACACCTTC. This gives the protein CASSSTGNYGYTF.